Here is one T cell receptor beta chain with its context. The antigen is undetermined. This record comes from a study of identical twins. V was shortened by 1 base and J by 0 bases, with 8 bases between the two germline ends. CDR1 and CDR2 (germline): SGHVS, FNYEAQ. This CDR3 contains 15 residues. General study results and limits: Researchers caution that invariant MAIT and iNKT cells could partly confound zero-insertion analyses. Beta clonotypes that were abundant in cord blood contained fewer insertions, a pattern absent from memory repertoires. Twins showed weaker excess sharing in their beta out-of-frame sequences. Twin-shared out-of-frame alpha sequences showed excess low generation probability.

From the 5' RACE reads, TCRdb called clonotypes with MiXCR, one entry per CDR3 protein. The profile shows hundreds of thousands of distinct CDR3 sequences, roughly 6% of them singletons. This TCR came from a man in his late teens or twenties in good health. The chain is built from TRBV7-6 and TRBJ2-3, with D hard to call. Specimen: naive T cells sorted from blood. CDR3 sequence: CASSLGASSTDTQYF. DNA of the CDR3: TGTGCCAGCAGCTTAGGAGCTTCTAGCACAGATACGCAGTATTTT.